Listed here is a single T cell receptor beta chain. These data originate in a study of blood T cell repertoires in COVID-19. Study context: Samples came from the United States, Italy and Spain, spanning acute and convalescent COVID-19.

Everyone who took part was roughly 18 to 89 years old, and they came from fewer than 25 US areas. Germline CDR1 is MNHEY and CDR2 is SVGAGI. There are 14 residues in the CDR3. V was pared by 6 bases and J by 7 bases, with 13 bases between. Only in-frame clones appear in the TCRdb table, and some are missing; sequencing was by immunoSEQ multiplex PCR. This table holds 200,000 to 250,000 clones, around 80% found once. The TCR sequence derives from a man in his 60s who had recovered from COVID-19. What was sequenced was PBMCs or T cells enriched from blood (not recorded which). The chain links TRBV6-5 to TRBJ1-6, with a possible D match to TRBD1 (6 bases). DNA for the CDR3: TGTGCCAGCAGCGTTTCCGGGACAAATTCACCCCTCCACTTT. It translates to CASSVSGTNSPLHF.